These T cell receptor beta chains were read from a single sample in a study of T-cell memory formation after mild COVID-19. TCRdb independently ran MiXCR on the 5' RACE reads; one entry per CDR3 protein. The table records about half a million distinct CDR3 sequences, around a sixth of them present only once. Sequencing input: PBMCs or a T cell subset sorted from them (not recorded which). Receptor source: an adult woman who had mild COVID-19 (a few samples of this study predate the infection). Cell type and time point are not known. Both conserved end residues are part of each CDR3. D genes are given only for firm matches. Some rows mark clone size as missing; the rest say once, few, many or name a class of expanded clone.

V	D	size	length	J	CDR3	DNA
TRBV12-3/TRBV12-4	.	.	13	TRBJ1-1	CASTKDGVAEAFF	TGTGCCAGCACTAAGGACGGGGTAGCTGAAGCTTTCTTT
TRBV15	.	many	14	TRBJ2-7	CATSPRGLIYEQYF	TGTGCCACCTCACCCAGGGGTTTGATCTACGAGCAGTACTTC
TRBV4-2	TRBD2	few	18	TRBJ2-7	CASSQDLGFSGGAYEQYF	TGTGCCAGCAGCCAAGATTTAGGGTTTAGCGGGGGGGCCTACGAGCAGTACTTC
TRBV5-1	TRBD2	few	16	TRBJ2-7	CASSLGTSGAGYEQYF	TGCGCCAGCAGCCTTGGGACTAGCGGGGCTGGCTACGAGCAGTACTTC
TRBV20-1	.	.	11	TRBJ1-2	CSARLSYGYTF	TGCAGTGCTAGACTCAGCTATGGCTACACCTTC
TRBV5-1	TRBD1	many	16	TRBJ2-7	CASSLGRQGDIYEQYF	TGCGCCAGCAGCTTAGGTCGGCAGGGGGACATCTACGAGCAGTACTTC
TRBV15	.	.	13	TRBJ1-1	CATSRDRPAEAFF	TGTGCCACCAGCAGAGATCGACCAGCTGAAGCTTTCTTT
TRBV24-1	.	few	15	TRBJ2-7	CATSDPTDFSYEQYF	TGTGCCACCAGTGACCCGACGGATTTCTCCTACGAGCAGTACTTC
TRBV4-2	.	.	18	TRBJ2-1	CASSQEGRSDRRYNEQFF	TGTGCCAGCAGCCAAGAGGGTCGTAGCGATCGGAGATACAATGAGCAGTTCTTC
TRBV4-2	.	.	13	TRBJ2-2	CASSQGSFGELFF	TGTGCCAGCAGCCAAGGGTCTTTCGGGGAGCTGTTTTTT
TRBV7-8	.	.	14	TRBJ2-1	CASSLEVRGVEQFF	TGTGCCAGCAGCTTAGAGGTTAGAGGCGTTGAGCAGTTCTTC